A selection of T cell receptor beta chains follows, all from one sample in a study of tumor-infiltrating lymphocytes in primary liver carcinoma. TCRdb processed the multiplex PCR reads anew with MiXCR; each CDR3 protein has one entry. The sample lists around 170,000 distinct CDR3 sequences; around 60% were seen once. Sequencing was done on a sample of peripheral blood. The origin of the receptors is a man aged 35 to 55 with primary liver carcinoma and hepatitis B virus infection. CDR3s include the opening cysteine and the closing phenylalanine or tryptophan. D genes are given only for firm matches. Clone size is stated in some rows and not others, as once, few, many or a class when expanded.

J: TRBJ2-3; size: once; D: -; V: TRBV6-5; CDR3: CANSFRESDTQYF; DNA: TGTGCCAACAGTTTTCGGGAGTCAGATACGCAGTATTTT
J: TRBJ2-1; size: -; D: TRBD1; V: TRBV6-2/TRBV6-3; CDR3: CASSRTGGANNEQFF; DNA: TGTGCCAGCAGTCGGACAGGGGGCGCCAACAATGAGCAGTTCTTC
J: TRBJ1-2; size: -; D: -; V: TRBV4-1; CDR3: CASSPPGSGNYGYTF; DNA: TGCGCCAGCAGCCCTCCGGGAAGCGGTAACTATGGCTACACCTTC
J: TRBJ2-7; size: -; D: -; V: TRBV11-2; CDR3: CVSSLGGGASAYEQYF; DNA: TGTGTCAGCAGCTTAGGGGGTGGAGCTTCCGCCTACGAGCAGTACTTC
J: TRBJ2-7; size: once; D: TRBD2; V: TRBV7-8; CDR3: CTSSQTLAGEDEQYF; DNA: TGTACCAGCAGCCAGACCCTAGCGGGAGAGGACGAGCAGTACTTC
J: TRBJ2-7; size: -; D: -; V: TRBV11-2; CDR3: CASSLYRLSGVSTGYEQYF; DNA: TGTGCCAGCAGCTTATACAGACTATCGGGAGTTTCAACGGGCTACGAACAGTACTTC
J: TRBJ2-3; size: -; D: -; V: TRBV10-3; CDR3: CAISESGSSADTQYF; DNA: TGTGCCATCAGTGAGTCGGGGAGTAGTGCAGATACGCAGTATTTT
J: TRBJ2-5; size: many; D: TRBD1; V: TRBV10-3; CDR3: CAIGTPGQDPQETQYF; DNA: TGTGCCATCGGAACCCCGGGACAGGACCCCCAAGAGACCCAGTACTTC
J: TRBJ2-1; size: -; D: TRBD2; V: TRBV11-1; CDR3: CASISGTSRRGGEQFF; DNA: TGTGCCAGTATTTCCGGGACTAGCAGGAGAGGAGGTGAGCAATTCTTC
J: TRBJ2-5; size: once; D: -; V: TRBV12-3/TRBV12-4; CDR3: CASSVQAGATQYF; DNA: TGTGCCAGCAGTGTACAGGCGGGGGCGACCCAGTACTTC
J: TRBJ2-4; size: many; D: TRBD1; V: TRBV11-2; CDR3: CASSSLDRVGIQYF; DNA: TGTGCCAGCAGCTCACTGGACAGGGTGGGCATTCAGTACTTC
J: TRBJ1-1; size: once; D: TRBD1; V: TRBV24-1; CDR3: CATSEGDRAVTEAFF; DNA: TGTGCCACCAGTGAAGGGGACAGGGCAGTCACTGAAGCTTTCTTT
J: TRBJ2-1; size: few; D: TRBD2; V: TRBV7-9; CDR3: CASSLAPGTSGSSSYNEQFF; DNA: TGTGCCAGCAGCTTAGCGCCGGGGACTAGCGGTAGCAGCTCCTACAATGAGCAGTTCTTC
J: TRBJ1-3; size: few; D: TRBD1; V: TRBV6-6; CDR3: CASSYSRDSGNTIYF; DNA: TGTGCCAGCAGTTACTCGAGGGACAGCGGAAACACCATATATTTT
J: TRBJ2-6; size: few; D: -; V: TRBV12-3/TRBV12-4; CDR3: CAGGRSGANVLTF; DNA: TGTGCCGGGGGGCGCTCTGGGGCCAACGTCCTGACTTTC
J: TRBJ2-5; size: -; D: -; V: TRBV11-2; CDR3: CAISMFRETQYF; DNA: TGTGCCATCAGCATGTTCAGGGAGACCCAGTACTTC
J: TRBJ2-1; size: once; D: -; V: TRBV7-8; CDR3: CASKSNRDPHNEQFF; DNA: TGTGCCAGTAAATCGAATCGGGACCCCCACAATGAGCAGTTTTTC
J: TRBJ1-1; size: many; D: TRBD1; V: TRBV29-1; CDR3: CSVEGQGVTEAFF; DNA: TGCAGCGTTGAAGGACAGGGGGTAACTGAAGCTTTCTTT
J: TRBJ2-7; size: -; D: -; V: TRBV10-3; CDR3: CAISPSAGQGSPQSYEQYF; DNA: TGTGCAATAAGTCCCTCGGCCGGGCAGGGGTCCCCACAGTCCTACGAGCAGTACTTC
J: TRBJ2-3; size: -; D: TRBD1; V: TRBV4-1; CDR3: CASSRQGASSTDTQYF; DNA: TGCGCCAGCAGCCGCCAGGGGGCTTCTAGCACAGATACGCAGTATTTT
J: TRBJ2-7; size: -; D: TRBD1; V: TRBV10-3; CDR3: CAISRQGNSNEQYF; DNA: TGTGCCATCAGTAGACAGGGGAACTCCAACGAGCAGTACTTC
J: TRBJ2-5; size: few; D: -; V: TRBV14; CDR3: CASSQGLRETQYF; DNA: TGTGCCAGCAGCCAAGGACTGCGGGAGACCCAGTACTTC
J: TRBJ1-1; size: -; D: TRBD1; V: TRBV12-3/TRBV12-4; CDR3: CASSSEWTGFLNTEAFF; DNA: TGTGCCAGCAGTTCAGAATGGACAGGCTTTCTGAACACTGAAGCTTTCTTT
J: TRBJ2-1; size: -; D: -; V: TRBV11-2; CDR3: CASSPIVGLADEQFF; DNA: TGTGCCAGCAGCCCCATCGTCGGACTGGCCGATGAGCAGTTCTTC
J: TRBJ1-5; size: once; D: -; V: TRBV28; CDR3: CASIRERDQPQHF; DNA: TGTGCCAGCATACGGGAGCGTGATCAGCCCCAGCATTTT
J: TRBJ2-7; size: -; D: -; V: TRBV10-1; CDR3: CASSDQGSGEQYF; DNA: TGCGCCAGCAGTGATCAGGGTTCGGGGGAGCAGTACTTC
J: TRBJ2-1; size: -; D: TRBD2; V: TRBV10-1; CDR3: CASSDGGSGDNEQFF; DNA: TGCGCCAGCAGTGATGGCGGGAGCGGCGACAATGAGCAGTTCTTC
J: TRBJ2-7; size: -; D: TRBD2; V: TRBV6-2/TRBV6-3; CDR3: CASNLAGSYEQYF; DNA: TGTGCCAGCAACCTAGCGGGTTCCTACGAGCAGTACTTC
J: TRBJ2-7; size: -; D: -; V: TRBV12-3/TRBV12-4; CDR3: CASSAAGTRRSYEQYF; DNA: TGTGCCAGCAGTGCCGCCGGGACCCGCAGATCCTACGAGCAGTACTTC
J: TRBJ2-6; size: many; D: -; V: TRBV29-1; CDR3: CSATDNSGANVLTF; DNA: TGCAGCGCAACCGACAACTCTGGGGCCAACGTCCTGACTTTC
J: TRBJ2-1; size: -; D: TRBD2; V: TRBV5-1; CDR3: CASGGLAGVGNEQFF; DNA: TGCGCCAGCGGCGGACTAGCGGGAGTGGGCAATGAGCAGTTCTTC
J: TRBJ2-6; size: -; D: -; V: TRBV14; CDR3: CASSSPRGISGANVLTF; DNA: TGTGCCAGCAGCTCCCCCCGGGGTATCTCTGGGGCCAACGTCCTGACTTTC
J: TRBJ2-4; size: -; D: -; V: TRBV6-5; CDR3: CASSYSINSLAKNFQYF; DNA: TGTGCCAGCAGTTACTCGATTAACAGTCTAGCCAAAAACTTTCAGTACTTC
J: TRBJ2-1; size: -; D: TRBD1; V: TRBV20-1; CDR3: CSAQGQGYDEQFF; DNA: TGCAGTGCTCAGGGACAGGGTTACGATGAGCAGTTCTTC
J: TRBJ2-4; size: -; D: -; V: TRBV6-5; CDR3: CASSQTGTLAKNTQYF; DNA: TGTGCCAGCAGCCAAACAGGGACCCTAGCCAAAAACACTCAGTACTTC
J: TRBJ1-1; size: -; D: -; V: TRBV6-5; CDR3: CASSYRTGATEALF; DNA: TGTGCCAGCAGTTACCGGACGGGTGCCACTGAAGCTCTCTTT
J: TRBJ2-3; size: few; D: -; V: TRBV11-3; CDR3: CASSSKHRREARTDTQYF; DNA: TGTGCCAGCAGCTCAAAGCATCGGCGGGAAGCCCGCACAGATACGCAGTATTTT
J: TRBJ2-3; size: -; D: -; V: TRBV30; CDR3: CAGTWGGGDTQYF; DNA: TGTGCCGGAACGTGGGGAGGCGGCGATACGCAGTATTTT
J: TRBJ1-2; size: few; D: -; V: TRBV6-1; CDR3: CASSEKVGPADGYTF; DNA: TGTGCCAGCAGTGAAAAGGTGGGGCCAGCCGACGGCTACACCTTC
J: TRBJ2-3; size: many; D: -; V: TRBV11-2; CDR3: CASSLVRGVKDTQYF; DNA: TGTGCCAGCAGCTTAGTTCGGGGTGTAAAAGATACGCAGTATTTT